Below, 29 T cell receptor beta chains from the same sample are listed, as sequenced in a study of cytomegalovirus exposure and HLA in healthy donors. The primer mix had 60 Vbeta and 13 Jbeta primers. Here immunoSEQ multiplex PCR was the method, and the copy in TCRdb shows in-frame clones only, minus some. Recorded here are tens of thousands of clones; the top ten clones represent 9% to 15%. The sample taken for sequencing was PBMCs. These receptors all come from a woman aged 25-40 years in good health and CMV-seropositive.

CDR3 DNA: TGTGCCAGCAGCCCCCCCGGGACTAGGGGCTACGAGCAGTACTTC. Residues: CASSPPGTRGYEQYF. J is TRBJ2-7 and V is TRBV9, with 8 bases that match TRBD2. There are 15 residues in the CDR3. Trimming at V came to 4 bases and at J to 3 bases, leaving 9 bases not matched to a gene. The germline CDR1 and CDR2 sequences are SGDLS and YYNGEE.

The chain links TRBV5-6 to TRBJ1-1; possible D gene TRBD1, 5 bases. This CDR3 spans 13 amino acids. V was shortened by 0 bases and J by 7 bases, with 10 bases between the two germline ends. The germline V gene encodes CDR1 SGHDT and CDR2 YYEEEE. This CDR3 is CASSLEGVLEAFF. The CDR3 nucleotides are TGTGCCAGCAGCTTGGAAGGGGTGCTTGAAGCTTTCTTT.

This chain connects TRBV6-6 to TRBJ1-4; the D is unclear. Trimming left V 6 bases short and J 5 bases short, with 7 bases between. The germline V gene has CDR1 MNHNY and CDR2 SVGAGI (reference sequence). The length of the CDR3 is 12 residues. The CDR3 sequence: CASSQENEKLFF. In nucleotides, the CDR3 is TGTGCCAGCAGCCAAGAGAATGAAAAACTGTTTTTT.

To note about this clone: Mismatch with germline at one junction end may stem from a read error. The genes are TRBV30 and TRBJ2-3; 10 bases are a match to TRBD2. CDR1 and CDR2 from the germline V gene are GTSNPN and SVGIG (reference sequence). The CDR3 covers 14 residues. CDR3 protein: CAWSQGLAGDKQYF. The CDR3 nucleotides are TGTGCCTGGAGTCAGGGCCTAGCGGGAGATAAGCAGTATTTT.

CDR3 amino acids: CASSDGYRTSGNTIYF. The CDR3 coding sequence is TGTGCCAGTAGCGACGGATACAGGACCTCTGGAAACACCATATATTTT. The chain links TRBV19 to TRBJ1-3; maybe TRBD1 (5 bases). There are 16 residues in the CDR3. Trimming cost V 6 bases and J 0 bases, with 15 bases left between them. Germline CDR1 is LNHDA and CDR2 is SQIVND (reference sequence). The variable domain in full, completed from reference TRBV19 and TRBJ1-3, reads DGGITQSPKYLFRKEGQNVTLSCEQNLNHDAMYWYRQDPGQGLRLIYYSQIVNDFQKGDIAEGYSVSREKKESFPLTVTSAQKNPTAFYLCASSDGYRTSGNTIYFGEGSWLTVV.

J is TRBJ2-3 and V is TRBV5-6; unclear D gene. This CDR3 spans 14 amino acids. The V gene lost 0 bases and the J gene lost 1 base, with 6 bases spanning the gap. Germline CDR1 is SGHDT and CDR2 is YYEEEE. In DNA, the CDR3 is TGTGCCAGCAGCTTGGTACAGCGCACAGATACGCAGTATTTT. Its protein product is CASSLVQRTDTQYF.

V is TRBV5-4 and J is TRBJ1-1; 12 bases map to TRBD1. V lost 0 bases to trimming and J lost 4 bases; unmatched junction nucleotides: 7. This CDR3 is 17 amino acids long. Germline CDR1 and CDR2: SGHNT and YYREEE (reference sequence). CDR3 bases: TGTGCCAGCAGCTTGGCCGGGACAGGGGGCTTCGGCACTGAAGCTTTCTTT. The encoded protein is CASSLAGTGGFGTEAFF.

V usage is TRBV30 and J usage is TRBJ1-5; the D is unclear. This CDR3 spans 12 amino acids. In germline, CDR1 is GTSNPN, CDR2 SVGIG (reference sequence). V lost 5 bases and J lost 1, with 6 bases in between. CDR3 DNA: TGTGCCTGGGCGGGGAGCAATCAGCCCCAGCATTTT. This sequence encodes CAWAGSNQPQHF.

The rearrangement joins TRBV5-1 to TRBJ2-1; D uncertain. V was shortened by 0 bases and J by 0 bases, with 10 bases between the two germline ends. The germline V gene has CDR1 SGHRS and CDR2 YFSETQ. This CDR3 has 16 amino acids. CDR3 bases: TGCGCCAGCAGCTTGGAAAGGCGGAGCTCCTACAATGAGCAGTTCTTC. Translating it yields CASSLERRSSYNEQFF.

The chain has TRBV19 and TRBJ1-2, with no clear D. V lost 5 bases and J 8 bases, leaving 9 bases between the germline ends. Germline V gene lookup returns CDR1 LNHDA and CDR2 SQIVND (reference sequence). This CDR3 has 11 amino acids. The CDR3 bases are TGTGCCAGTAGTCCATCTATGGGCTACACCTTC. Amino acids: CASSPSMGYTF.

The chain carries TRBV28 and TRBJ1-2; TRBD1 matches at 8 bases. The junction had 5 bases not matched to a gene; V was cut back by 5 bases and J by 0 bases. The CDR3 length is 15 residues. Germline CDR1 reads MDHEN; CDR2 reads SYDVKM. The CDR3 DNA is TGTGCCAGCAGTCTGGGACAGGCAACTAACTATGGCTACACCTTC. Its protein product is CASSLGQATNYGYTF.

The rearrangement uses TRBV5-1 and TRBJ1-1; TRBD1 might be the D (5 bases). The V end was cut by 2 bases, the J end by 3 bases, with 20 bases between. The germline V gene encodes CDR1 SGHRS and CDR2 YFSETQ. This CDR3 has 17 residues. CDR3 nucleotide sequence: TGCGCCAGCAGCTTTTTCCGGGCAGGGCACCCGGACACTGAAGCTTTCTTT. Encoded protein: CASSFFRAGHPDTEAFF.

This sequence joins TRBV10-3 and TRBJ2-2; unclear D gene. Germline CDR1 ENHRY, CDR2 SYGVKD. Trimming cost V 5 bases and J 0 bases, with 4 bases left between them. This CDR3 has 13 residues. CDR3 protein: CAISPANTGELFF. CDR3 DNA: TGTGCCATCAGTCCTGCGAACACCGGGGAGCTGTTTTTT.

The chain's CDR3 is CAIRKVAGDYEQYF. The DNA of the CDR3 is TGTGCCATCAGGAAGGTAGCGGGGGACTACGAGCAGTACTTC. This chain connects TRBV10-3 to TRBJ2-7, with TRBD2 matching over 9 bases. CDR1 and CDR2 (germline): ENHRY, SYGVKD. There are 14 residues in the CDR3. Trimming took 6 bases from V and 3 from J; bases not matched to a gene: 6.

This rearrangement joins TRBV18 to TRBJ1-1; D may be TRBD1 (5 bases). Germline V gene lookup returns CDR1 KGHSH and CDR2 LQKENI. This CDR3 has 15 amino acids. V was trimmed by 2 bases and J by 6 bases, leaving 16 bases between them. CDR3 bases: TGTGCCAGCTCACCAGGGTTCCCCTGGGGCGCTGAAGCTTTCTTT. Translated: CASSPGFPWGAEAFF.

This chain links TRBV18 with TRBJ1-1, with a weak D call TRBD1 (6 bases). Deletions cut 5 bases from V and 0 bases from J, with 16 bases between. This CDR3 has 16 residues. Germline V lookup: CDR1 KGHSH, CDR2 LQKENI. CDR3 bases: TGTGCCAGCTCATACAGTACAGGGTCCATGAACACTGAAGCTTTCTTT. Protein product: CASSYSTGSMNTEAFF.

CDR3 amino acids: CASSYSPATTGEQYF. The CDR3 nucleotides are TGTGCCAGCAGTTATTCTCCAGCCACAACAGGCGAGCAGTACTTC. The rearrangement uses TRBV6-5 and TRBJ2-7; perhaps TRBD1 as D (5 bases). The germline gives CDR1 MNHEY, CDR2 SVGAGI. The CDR3 extends over 15 amino acids. Trimming took off 3 bases at V and 6 bases at J, with 18 bases between the two ends.

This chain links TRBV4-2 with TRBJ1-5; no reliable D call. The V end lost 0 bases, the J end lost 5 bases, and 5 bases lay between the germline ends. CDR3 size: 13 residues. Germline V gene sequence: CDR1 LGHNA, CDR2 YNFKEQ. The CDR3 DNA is TGTGCCAGCAGCCAAGAACGAGATCAGCCCCAGCATTTT. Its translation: CASSQERDQPQHF.

CDR3 in amino acids: CTSSQGPEEGGYGYTF. The CDR3 DNA reads as TGCACCAGCAGCCAAGGACCCGAGGAGGGAGGGTATGGCTACACCTTC. The chain couples TRBV1 to TRBJ1-2. TRBV1 is a recognized pseudogene. The CDR3 covers 16 residues.

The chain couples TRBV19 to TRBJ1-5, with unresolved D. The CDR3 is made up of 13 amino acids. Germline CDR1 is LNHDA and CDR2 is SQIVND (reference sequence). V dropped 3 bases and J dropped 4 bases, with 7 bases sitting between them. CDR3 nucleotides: TGTGCCAGTAGTATTGGCGGGAATCAGCCCCAGCATTTT. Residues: CASSIGGNQPQHF.

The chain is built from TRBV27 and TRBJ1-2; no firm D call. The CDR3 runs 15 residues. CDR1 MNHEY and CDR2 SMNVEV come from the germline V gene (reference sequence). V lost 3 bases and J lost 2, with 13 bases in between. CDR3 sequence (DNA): TGTGCCAGCAGTTTTGAGGGTTCCCTCAACTATGGCTACACCTTC. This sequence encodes CASSFEGSLNYGYTF.

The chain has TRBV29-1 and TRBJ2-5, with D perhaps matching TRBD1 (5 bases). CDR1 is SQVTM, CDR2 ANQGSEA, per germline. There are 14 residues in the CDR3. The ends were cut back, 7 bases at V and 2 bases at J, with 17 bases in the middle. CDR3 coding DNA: TGCAGCGCCGATCTAGGGGCTAGTCAAGAGACCCAGTACTTC. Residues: CSADLGASQETQYF.

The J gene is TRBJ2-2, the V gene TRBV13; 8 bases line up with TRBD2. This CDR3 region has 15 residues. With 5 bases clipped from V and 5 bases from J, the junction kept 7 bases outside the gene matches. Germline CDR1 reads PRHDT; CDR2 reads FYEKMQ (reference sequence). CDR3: CASSVGLGITGELFF. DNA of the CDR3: TGTGCCAGCAGCGTGGGACTAGGGATTACCGGGGAGCTGTTTTTT.

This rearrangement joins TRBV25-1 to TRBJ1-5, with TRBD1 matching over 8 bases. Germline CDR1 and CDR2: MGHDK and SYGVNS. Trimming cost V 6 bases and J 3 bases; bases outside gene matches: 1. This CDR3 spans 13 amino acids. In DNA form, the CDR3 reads TGTGCCAGCAGGCAGGGGGCCAATCAGCCCCAGCATTTT. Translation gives CASRQGANQPQHF.

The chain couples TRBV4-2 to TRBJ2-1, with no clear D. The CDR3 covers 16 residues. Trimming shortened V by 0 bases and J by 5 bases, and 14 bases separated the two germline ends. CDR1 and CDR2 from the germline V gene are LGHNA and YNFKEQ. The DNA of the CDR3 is TGTGCCAGCAGCCAAGAAAGTAGAATACTCAACAATGAGCAGTTCTTC. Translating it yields CASSQESRILNNEQFF.

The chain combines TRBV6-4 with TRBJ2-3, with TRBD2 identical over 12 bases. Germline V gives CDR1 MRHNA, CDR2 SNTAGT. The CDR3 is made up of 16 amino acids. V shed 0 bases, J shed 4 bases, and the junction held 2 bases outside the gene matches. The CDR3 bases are TGTGCCAGCAGTGACTCGCTAGCGGGAGGGCCAGATACGCAGTATTTT. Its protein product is CASSDSLAGGPDTQYF.

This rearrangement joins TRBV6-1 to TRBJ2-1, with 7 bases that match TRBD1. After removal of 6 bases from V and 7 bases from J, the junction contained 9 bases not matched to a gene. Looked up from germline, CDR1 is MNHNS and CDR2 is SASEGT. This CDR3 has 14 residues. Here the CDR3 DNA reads TGTGCCAGCAGAAGCAACAGGGGTTCGAATGAGCAGTTCTTC. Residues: CASRSNRGSNEQFF.

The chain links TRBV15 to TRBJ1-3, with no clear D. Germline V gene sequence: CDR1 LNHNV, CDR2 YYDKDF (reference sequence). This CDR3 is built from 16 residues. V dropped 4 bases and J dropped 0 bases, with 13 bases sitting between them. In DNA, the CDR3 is TGTGCCACCAGCACAAAACAGATATACTCTGGAAACACCATATATTTT. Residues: CATSTKQIYSGNTIYF.

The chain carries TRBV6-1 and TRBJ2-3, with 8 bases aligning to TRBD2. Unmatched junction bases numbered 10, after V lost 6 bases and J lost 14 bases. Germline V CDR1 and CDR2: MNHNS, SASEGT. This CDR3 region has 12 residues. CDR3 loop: CASRATSGIRYF. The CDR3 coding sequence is TGTGCCAGCAGGGCTACTAGCGGTATCAGGTATTTT.